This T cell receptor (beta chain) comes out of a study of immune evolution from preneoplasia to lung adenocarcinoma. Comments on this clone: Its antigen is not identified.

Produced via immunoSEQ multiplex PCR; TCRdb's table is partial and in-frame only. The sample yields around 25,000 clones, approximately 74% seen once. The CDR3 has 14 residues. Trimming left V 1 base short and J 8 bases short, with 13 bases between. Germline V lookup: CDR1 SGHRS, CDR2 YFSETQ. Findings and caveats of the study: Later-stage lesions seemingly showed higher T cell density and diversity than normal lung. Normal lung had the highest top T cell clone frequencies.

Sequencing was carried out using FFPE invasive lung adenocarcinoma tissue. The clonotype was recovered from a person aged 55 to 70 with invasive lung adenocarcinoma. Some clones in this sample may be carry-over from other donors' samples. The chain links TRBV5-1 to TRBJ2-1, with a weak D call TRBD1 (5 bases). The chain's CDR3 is CASSLFVPQDEQFF. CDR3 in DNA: TGCGCCAGCAGCTTGTTTGTCCCACAGGATGAGCAGTTCTTC. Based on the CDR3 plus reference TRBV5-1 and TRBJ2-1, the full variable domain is KAGVTQTPRYLIKTRGQQVTLSCSPISGHRSVSWYQQTPGQGLQFLFEYFSETQRNKGNFPGRFSGRQFSNSRSEMNVSTLELGDSALYLCASSLFVPQDEQFFGPGTRLTVL.